This TCR beta chain came from a study of blood T cell repertoires in COVID-19. Germline V gene data show CDR1 as PRHDT and CDR2 as FYEKMQ (reference sequence). The CDR3 contains 17 residues. With V trimmed by 2 bases and J by 4 bases, 11 bases remained unmatched. Original handling: Reference gene primer amplification in the assay estimated nucleated cell counts. Measured with immunoSEQ multiplex PCR; TCRdb has only the in-frame clones, and not every one. The V and J calls and clone size were taken over from that table, and D and trimming were inferred from the DNA. The data hold some 250,000 clones, with 91% observed a single time.

The clonotype originates from a human donor in a cohort exposed to, infected with or recovered from COVID-19 (not recorded which). The donor label of this sample is uncertain. Material for sequencing was PBMCs or T cells enriched from blood (not recorded which). The chain employs TRBV13 and TRBJ1-2; 9 positions agree with TRBD1. The CDR3 DNA reads TGTGCCAGCAGCTTACGCCACAGGGGGCTTCGGGGCTATGGCTACACCTTC. Encoded protein: CASSLRHRGLRGYGYTF.